This entry lists 29 T cell receptor beta chains sequenced from one sample in a study of a mutant IDH1 vaccine in newly diagnosed glioma. Time point of the sample: week 23, last vaccination. The vaccine gave 300 ug of a 20-mer mutant IDH1 peptide subcutaneously per dose. Data came from immunoSEQ multiplex PCR; TCRdb stores just in-frame clones and leaves some out. The sample comprises 25,000 to 30,000 clones, approximately 80% of which are singletons, and approximately 19% rests with the top ten. These receptors are not linked to any known antigen. Specimen: PBMCs, collected from a glioma patient whose treatment included an IDH1 peptide vaccine. These TCRs come from a woman aged 30 to 39 with glioma.

The V gene is TRBV30, the J gene TRBJ2-5; no clear D gene. CDR1 and CDR2 (germline): GTSNPN, SVGIG (reference sequence). This CDR3 is built from 13 residues. V was cut by 0 bases and J by 2 bases, with 7 bases left in between. The chain's CDR3 is CAWSVRMQETQYF. CDR3 bases: TGTGCCTGGAGTGTACGTATGCAAGAGACCCAGTACTTC.

This chain links TRBV6-5 with TRBJ1-6, with D possibly being TRBD1 (6 bases). Germline assignment: CDR1 MNHEY and CDR2 SVGAGI. V dropped 6 bases and J dropped 9 bases, with 18 bases sitting between them. This CDR3 comprises 15 residues. CDR3 sequence reads: CASSNLGGGSSPLHF. DNA of the CDR3: TGTGCCAGCAGCAACCTCGGGGGCGGCAGTTCACCCCTCCACTTT.

The rearrangement joins TRBV5-6 to TRBJ2-2, with D possibly being TRBD1 or TRBD2 (6 bases each). Germline values: CDR1 SGHDT, CDR2 YYEEEE. The CDR3 contains 15 residues. With 5 bases removed from V and 6 bases from J, the gap between germline ends came to 17 bases. For the CDR3, the DNA is TGTGCCAGCAGTTTTATCGGGGGCAGGGCCGGGGAGCTGTTTTTT. Translation: CASSFIGGRAGELFF.

In this sample, this clone turned up once. This chain joins TRBV18 and TRBJ1-1, with D tentatively TRBD1 (5 bases). There are 16 residues in the CDR3. Between the trimmed V and J ends, which lost 2 bases and 4 bases, there was a span of 17 bases. Germline loops: CDR1 KGHSH, CDR2 LQKENI. Here the CDR3 DNA reads TGTGCCAGCTCACCAGAACAGCCTAAGAGGGGCACTGAAGCTTTCTTT. It translates to CASSPEQPKRGTEAFF. The entire variable domain, with the rest obtained from reference TRBV18 and TRBJ1-1, is as follows: NAGVMQNPRHLVRRRGQEARLRCSPMKGHSHVYWYRQLPEEGLKFMVYLQKENIIDESGMPKERFSAEFPKEGPSILRIQQVVRGDSAAYFCASSPEQPKRGTEAFFGQGTRLTVV.

The rearrangement joins TRBV25-1 to TRBJ1-2; 10 bases map to TRBD1. The CDR3 runs 14 residues. The V gene end was trimmed by 1 base and the J gene end by 8 bases; junction bases not matched to a gene: 4. Germline V CDR1 and CDR2: MGHDK, SYGVNS. The CDR3 sequence: CASSESGTGVGYTF. The CDR3 DNA sequence: TGTGCCAGCAGTGAATCAGGGACAGGGGTCGGCTACACCTTC.

This sequence joins TRBV5-1 and TRBJ1-3; perhaps TRBD1 as D (5 bases). The V and J ends lost 3 bases and 1 base respectively, with 8 bases between them. The CDR3 spans 14 residues. Germline lookup yields CDR1 SGHRS and CDR2 YFSETQ. Here the CDR3 reads CASSSGTSGNTIYF. CDR3 DNA: TGCGCCAGCAGCTCCGGGACGTCTGGAAACACCATATATTTT.

The chain carries TRBV13 and TRBJ2-5; 11 bases fit TRBD2. This CDR3 is built from 16 residues. Germline CDR1 reads PRHDT; CDR2 reads FYEKMQ (reference sequence). The V gene end was trimmed by 2 bases and the J gene end by 4 bases; junction bases not matched to a gene: 6. The CDR3 DNA sequence: TGTGCCAGCAGCTTACCACTAGCGGGGGCGGGAGAGACCCAGTACTTC. Its protein is CASSLPLAGAGETQYF.

This clone was detected only a few times. It is likely a read error, because the conserved phenylalanine at the end of the CDR3 is missing. The limits of the CDR3 on the DNA are not certain, so only TCRdb's listed CDR3 is given. This chain joins TRBV6-1 and TRBJ1-1; whether TRBD1, the table's D call, matches the DNA was not checked. Germline V lookup: CDR1 MNHNS, CDR2 SASEGT. The CDR3 has 12 residues if both end residues are counted. CDR3 amino acids: CASSEPGRGLSL.

This clone was seen once. The gene calls are TRBV10-1 and TRBJ1-2; 8 bases match TRBD1. The CDR3 extends over 13 amino acids. The J segment lost 4 bases and the V segment lost 5 bases, leaving 3 bases of the junction unmatched. Germline values: CDR1 WNHNN, CDR2 SYGVQD (reference sequence). The CDR3: CASSLDRGYGYTF. The CDR3 DNA sequence: TGCGCCAGCAGTCTCGACAGGGGCTATGGCTACACCTTC.

The chain is built from TRBV14 and TRBJ1-1; D call uncertain. Trimming stripped 4 bases from V and 11 bases from J, with 14 bases between. Germline CDR1 is SGHDN and CDR2 is FVKESK. The CDR3 consists of 12 residues. CDR3 nucleotides: TGTGCCAGCAGCCGGAGGACGGGGTCGGCTTTCTTT. This translates into CASSRRTGSAFF.

The chain joins TRBV5-4 to TRBJ1-3, with D perhaps matching TRBD1 (5 bases). In germline, CDR1 is SGHNT, CDR2 YYREEE (reference sequence). V gave up 1 base and J gave up 4 bases, with 21 bases separating them. The CDR3 runs to 18 residues. CDR3 sequence reads: CASSLPTPGSLGGNTIYF. The CDR3 bases are TGTGCCAGCAGCTTGCCGACTCCAGGGAGCTTGGGGGGAAACACCATATATTTT.

The V and J genes are TRBV2 and TRBJ1-1; 8 nucleotides line up with TRBD1. After removal of 5 bases from V and 4 bases from J, the junction contained 6 bases not matched to a gene. CDR1 and CDR2 from the germline V gene are SNHLY and FYNNEI. The CDR3 sequence is 14 residues long. This CDR3 reads CASSTGGWGTEAFF. DNA of the CDR3: TGTGCCAGCAGTACAGGGGGATGGGGCACTGAAGCTTTCTTT.

This clone was picked up one time. The chain links TRBV6-5 to TRBJ1-2; 9 bases align to TRBD1. The CDR3 is 14 residues long. Trimming at V came to 6 bases and at J to 8 bases, leaving 10 bases not matched to a gene. Germline values: CDR1 MNHEY, CDR2 SVGAGI. The CDR3 loop reads CASSPRTGAKGYTF. The CDR3 DNA sequence: TGTGCCAGCAGCCCCCGGACAGGGGCGAAAGGCTACACCTTC.

This clone occurred a few times. V is TRBV7-2 and J is TRBJ1-2; 7 bases are a match to TRBD1. CDR3 size: 14 residues. The V gene end was trimmed by 7 bases and the J gene end by 0 bases; junction bases not matched to a gene: 5. CDR1 is SGHTA, CDR2 FQGNSA, per germline. The CDR3 sequence is CASTGTAANYGYTF. CDR3 bases: TGTGCCAGCACCGGGACAGCAGCTAACTATGGCTACACCTTC.

This clone was detected only a few times. The chain is built from TRBV5-1 and TRBJ2-3; D is perhaps TRBD2 (7 bases). Germline V gives CDR1 SGHRS, CDR2 YFSETQ. CDR3 length: 17 amino acids. The ends were cut back, 3 bases at V and 3 bases at J, with 20 bases in the middle. The DNA of the CDR3 is TGCGCCAGCAGCTGGAACGGGGGGCCTCTGGGGACAGATACGCAGTATTTT. This gives the protein CASSWNGGPLGTDTQYF. The full variable domain, with the rest looked up from reference TRBV5-1 and TRBJ2-3, is KAGVTQTPRYLIKTRGQQVTLSCSPISGHRSVSWYQQTPGQGLQFLFEYFSETQRNKGNFPGRFSGRQFSNSRSEMNVSTLELGDSALYLCASSWNGGPLGTDTQYFGPGTRLTVL.

The rearrangement links TRBV29-1 to TRBJ1-5; weak D call: TRBD1 (5 bases). Germline V gene lookup returns CDR1 SQVTM and CDR2 ANQGSEA. This CDR3 spans 13 amino acids. CDR3 residues: CSAIQGYNQPQHF. The CDR3 DNA follows: TGCAGTGCAATTCAGGGATACAATCAGCCCCAGCATTTT.

The gene calls are TRBV5-1 and TRBJ2-7; D unclear. Germline CDR1 reads SGHRS; CDR2 reads YFSETQ. This CDR3 contains 14 residues. The ends were cut back, 3 bases at V and 0 bases at J, with 10 bases in the middle. The CDR3 region has the DNA TGCGCCAGCAGCTCGCCCGGGTTCTCCTACGAGCAGTACTTC. It is translated as CASSSPGFSYEQYF.

The gene calls are TRBV2 and TRBJ1-4; no definite D call. V dropped 3 bases and J dropped 2 bases, with 10 bases sitting between them. Germline CDR1 and CDR2: SNHLY and FYNNEI. The length of the CDR3 is 15 residues. The CDR3 nucleotides read TGTGCCAGCAGTGACTCTCGTCATACTAATGAAAAACTGTTTTTT. Encoded protein: CASSDSRHTNEKLFF.

The V and J genes are TRBV30 and TRBJ1-1; unclear D gene. This CDR3 spans 16 amino acids. V lost 0 bases and J lost 5, with 19 bases in between. The germline gives CDR1 GTSNPN, CDR2 SVGIG (reference sequence). CDR3 in DNA: TGTGCCTGGAGTGTAACGGGGAAAGTCTGGGTAACTGAAGCTTTCTTT. Residues: CAWSVTGKVWVTEAFF.

This sequence joins TRBV6-1 and TRBJ1-2; a weak D match, TRBD1 (5 bases). The CDR3 runs to 13 residues. Trimming shortened V by 4 bases and J by 4 bases, and 10 bases separated the two germline ends. CDR1 is MNHNS and CDR2 is SASEGT in the germline V gene. CDR3 in DNA: TGTGCCAGCAGTGGCGACAGACCCTATGGCTACACCTTC. It codes for CASSGDRPYGYTF.

This clone occurred once. The chain carries TRBV12-5 and TRBJ1-1, with no clear D. The CDR3 runs to 13 residues. V lost 3 bases to trimming and J lost 4 bases, with 9 bases between them. The germline gives CDR1 LGHNT, CDR2 FRNRAP. In DNA form, the CDR3 reads TGTGCTAGTGGTTTACGGGATAGCACTGAAGCTTTCTTT. Translating it yields CASGLRDSTEAFF.

This clone has a handful of counts. The chain has TRBV7-9 and TRBJ1-2, with 7 bases fitting TRBD1. Looked up from germline, CDR1 is SEHNR and CDR2 is FQNEAQ (reference sequence). The V gene end was trimmed by 5 bases and the J gene end by 8 bases; junction bases not matched to a gene: 8. This CDR3 region has 13 residues. The chain's CDR3 is CASSPDRVGGYTF. DNA for the CDR3: TGTGCCAGCAGCCCAGACAGGGTGGGGGGCTACACCTTC.

The chain employs TRBV12-5 and TRBJ2-2; 7 bases fit TRBD2. This CDR3 spans 15 amino acids. Germline V gene sequence: CDR1 LGHNT, CDR2 FRNRAP. The J segment lost 5 bases and the V segment lost 1 base, leaving 4 bases of the junction unmatched. As DNA, the CDR3 is TGTGCTAGTGGTTTGGAACTCGGGGGGACCGGGGAGCTGTTTTTT. It translates to CASGLELGGTGELFF.

The gene calls are TRBV7-3 and TRBJ2-1; 11 bases line up with TRBD2. The CDR3 is 16 residues long. The germline gives CDR1 SGHTA, CDR2 FQGTGA. The trim removed 5 bases at V and 3 bases at J, leaving 6 bases unmatched. CDR3 region: CASSKTGTSGYNEQFF. CDR3 DNA sequence: TGTGCCAGCAGCAAAACCGGGACTAGCGGCTACAATGAGCAGTTCTTC. The whole variable domain, filled in from reference TRBV7-3 and TRBJ2-1, reads GAGVSQTPSNKVTEKGKYVELRCDPISGHTALYWYRQSLGQGPEFLIYFQGTGAADDSGLPNDRFFAVRPEGSVSTLKIQRTERGDSAVYLCASSKTGTSGYNEQFFGPGTRLTVL.

The chain is built from TRBV2 and TRBJ1-3; D not certain. From germline, CDR1 is SNHLY and CDR2 FYNNEI. The CDR3 totals 14 residues. Trimming cost V 2 bases and J 4 bases, with 9 bases left between them. The CDR3 loop is CASSELGMGNTIYF. The CDR3 bases are TGTGCCAGCAGTGAATTGGGGATGGGAAACACCATATATTTT.

The gene calls are TRBV7-8 and TRBJ1-1; D gene uncertain. Germline CDR1 is SGHVS and CDR2 is FQNEAQ. Trimming cost V 4 bases and J 6 bases, with 12 bases left between them. The CDR3 is 13 amino acids. The CDR3 region is CASSSLRSAEAFF. In nucleotides, the CDR3 is TGTGCCAGCAGCTCCCTTAGATCCGCTGAAGCTTTCTTT.

The table lists this clone with a few counts. This CDR3 is CASSLVSQAEAFF. Written as DNA, the CDR3 is TGTGCCAGCAGCTTGGTATCCCAGGCTGAAGCTTTCTTT. This chain uses TRBV5-5 with TRBJ1-1; no definite D call. V lost 0 bases, J lost 6 bases, and 9 bases lay in between. This CDR3 contains 13 residues. Germline V gene sequence: CDR1 SGHKS, CDR2 YYEKEE (reference sequence). Complete variable domain (other parts from reference TRBV5-5 and TRBJ1-1): DAGVTQSPTHLIKTRGQQVTLRCSPISGHKSVSWYQQVLGQGPQFIFQYYEKEERGRGNFPDRFSARQFPNYSSELNVNALLLGDSALYLCASSLVSQAEAFFGQGTRLTVV.

The genes are TRBV19 and TRBJ1-1, with TRBD1 matching over 9 bases. V gave up 3 bases and J gave up 2 bases; unmatched junction bases: 7. The CDR3 runs 16 residues. Germline V gene lookup returns CDR1 LNHDA and CDR2 SQIVND (reference sequence). This CDR3 reads CASSMLPGQGNTEAFF. The CDR3 nucleotides read TGTGCCAGTAGTATGCTACCGGGACAGGGAAACACTGAAGCTTTCTTT. The full variable domain, rest sourced from reference TRBV19 and TRBJ1-1, is DGGITQSPKYLFRKEGQNVTLSCEQNLNHDAMYWYRQDPGQGLRLIYYSQIVNDFQKGDIAEGYSVSREKKESFPLTVTSAQKNPTAFYLCASSMLPGQGNTEAFFGQGTRLTVV.

This sequence joins TRBV14 and TRBJ1-1, with a tentative D call TRBD1 (6 bases). V lost 4 bases, J lost 2 bases, and 8 bases lay in between. The CDR3 is 13 residues long. Germline V CDR1 and CDR2: SGHDN, FVKESK. For the CDR3, the DNA is TGTGCCAGCAGCCCCGGGACAAACACTGAAGCTTTCTTT. Translated: CASSPGTNTEAFF. Complete variable domain (other parts from reference TRBV14 and TRBJ1-1): EAGVTQFPSHSVIEKGQTVTLRCDPISGHDNLYWYRRVMGKEIKFLLHFVKESKQDESGMPNNRFLAERTGGTYSTLKVQPAELEDSGVYFCASSPGTNTEAFFGQGTRLTVV.